The entry that follows covers one TCR beta chain sequence. Its antigen is unknown. Since the CDR3 does not end with the conserved phenylalanine or tryptophan, this likely comes from a read error. The DNA is left out, because the CDR3 cannot be placed on it with certainty; the CDR3 is given as TCRdb lists it. The CDR3 is 10 amino acids in total, end residues counted. The germline CDR1 and CDR2 sequences are MRHNA and SNTAGT. The source material, RNA transcripts, was used to amplify TCR beta CDR3 regions. Initially, a first-round RT-PCR of the TCR CDR3 employed the HTBI primer set. TCRdb independently ran MiXCR on the multiplex PCR reads; one entry per CDR3 protein. The sample has fewer than 750,000 distinct CDR3 sequences, roughly 46% seen once. This sample stems from a study of T cells in Graves' hyperthyroidism and ophthalmopathy. Recently diagnosed hyperthyroidism of less than 2 months' duration affected patients aged 18 to 65.

Study-level points and caveats: Most expanded thyroid clonotypes above 0.001 also appeared in blood. Before onset, by a median of around six months, the model predicted ophthalmopathy.

The sample was peripheral blood or thyroid tissue (not recorded which). The rearrangement links TRBV6-4 to TRBJ1-3; the listed D gene, TRBD1, was not tested against the DNA. The clonotype comes from a woman in her late teens or twenties with Graves' hyperthyroidism. The CDR3 protein is CASSFGTGVC.